What follows describes a single T cell receptor beta chain. This sample is part of a study of blood T cell repertoires in COVID-19. The method was immunoSEQ multiplex PCR; TCRdb's version includes in-frame clones alone and lacks a portion of them. The table lists approximately 90,000 clones, around 85% of them singletons. The sequencing input was peripheral blood. The receptor was derived from a human donor in a cohort sampled during active COVID-19.

The CDR3 nucleotides read TGTGCCAGCAGTGAAGCTTCAACAGGGACCCAGCCCCAGCATTTT. This codes for CASSEASTGTQPQHF. The chain links TRBV2 to TRBJ1-5, with a weak D call TRBD1 (6 bases). In germline, CDR1 is SNHLY, CDR2 FYNNEI. V dropped 0 bases and J dropped 7 bases, with 13 bases sitting between them. This CDR3 region has 15 residues.